The 30 T cell receptor beta chains reported below all come from one sample, sequenced in a study of identical twins. MiXCR, applied by TCRdb to the 5' RACE reads, yields one record per CDR3 protein. The data show 500,000 to 650,000 distinct CDR3 sequences, 20% to 25% seen once. These data were likewise used in another study, on yellow fever vaccine responses in identical twins.

What was sequenced was CD4+ T cells sorted from blood. These receptor sequences come from a woman between 18 and 29 years old in good health.

A single count supports this clonotype. CDR3 protein: CASSPRAHNSPLHF. The CDR3 DNA sequence: TGTGCCAGCAGCCCCCGGGCCCATAATTCACCCCTCCACTTT. The genes are TRBV3-1 and TRBJ1-6; D remains unclear. V lost 4 bases to trimming and J lost 5 bases, with 9 bases between them. CDR1 LGHDT and CDR2 YNNKEL come from the germline V gene (reference sequence). CDR3 size: 14 residues.

This chain links TRBV21-1 with TRBJ2-1; the table's D call TRBD2 went unverified against the DNA. TRBV21-1 is given as a pseudogene. CDR3 length equals 14 residues. Here the CDR3 DNA reads TGTGCCAGCAGCGTCGGAGGGGCTGACAATGAGCAGTTCTTC. Amino acid sequence: CASSVGGADNEQFF.

This clonotype showed up just a few times. CDR3 amino acids: CASSLTGGPRRDTGELFF. The CDR3, as DNA: TGCGCCAGCAGCTTGACAGGGGGCCCCCGACGTGACACCGGGGAGCTGTTTTTT. The chain couples TRBV5-1 to TRBJ2-2; TRBD1 matches 9 bases. CDR3 length equals 18 residues. The V and J ends lost 1 base and 3 bases, in that order; junction bases with no gene match: 10. Germline CDR1 SGHRS, CDR2 YFSETQ.

This chain uses TRBV18 with TRBJ2-7; 9 nucleotides match TRBD2. The CDR3 has 17 residues. With V trimmed by 3 bases and J by 2 bases, 11 bases remained unmatched. The germline gives CDR1 KGHSH, CDR2 LQKENI. CDR3 nucleotides: TGTGCCAGCTCACCGCCGGCGGGAGGGCCGTTTACCTACGAGCAGTACTTC. Translating it yields CASSPPAGGPFTYEQYF.

For the CDR3, the DNA is TGTGCCACCAGTGATCACCCCGGACTAGCGGGGAGAGAGACCCAGTACTTC. It specifies CATSDHPGLAGRETQYF. This chain connects TRBV24-1 to TRBJ2-5, with 12 bases matching TRBD2. Per germline, CDR1 KGHDR and CDR2 SFDVKD. Unmatched junction bases numbered 8, after V lost 3 bases and J lost 4 bases. The CDR3 covers 17 residues.

The chain employs TRBV4-2 and TRBJ2-1, with 12 bases that match TRBD2. J lost 9 bases, V lost 0 bases, and 6 bases had no gene match. The CDR3 is 16 amino acids. Germline V lookup: CDR1 LGHNA, CDR2 YNFKEQ. The CDR3 region has the DNA TGTGCCAGCAGCCAAGAAACTAGCGGGGGGACAACTGAGCAGTTCTTC. This encodes CASSQETSGGTTEQFF.

The genes are TRBV2 and TRBJ2-3; 7 positions match TRBD1. In germline, CDR1 is SNHLY, CDR2 FYNNEI. The CDR3 has 16 residues. The trim removed 2 bases at V and 0 bases at J, leaving 5 bases unmatched. The CDR3 nucleotides are TGTGCCAGCAGTGAAACAGGGGACATTAGCACAGATACGCAGTATTTT. Translated: CASSETGDISTDTQYF.

The chain has TRBV2 and TRBJ2-7; 9 positions match TRBD1. Trimming cost V 8 bases and J 4 bases; bases outside gene matches: 6. The CDR3 extends over 13 amino acids. Germline CDR1 reads SNHLY; CDR2 reads FYNNEI. The DNA of the CDR3 is TGTGCCAGCCGAGACAGGGGGTTGTACGAGCAGTACGTC. This encodes CASRDRGLYEQYV.

The chain uses TRBV2 and TRBJ2-5, with 14 bases identical to TRBD2. CDR3 length equals 15 residues. The trim removed 7 bases at V and 5 bases at J, leaving 6 bases unmatched. From germline, CDR1 is SNHLY and CDR2 FYNNEI. DNA for the CDR3: TGTGCCAGCACGGGACTAGCGGGAGTTGGGGAGACCCAGTACTTC. This sequence encodes CASTGLAGVGETQYF.

This clonotype was seen a handful of times. This chain connects TRBV5-5 to TRBJ2-1, with D possibly being TRBD2 (6 bases). CDR3 size: 15 residues. Trimming left V 2 bases short and J 0 bases short, with 9 bases between. The germline V gene has CDR1 SGHKS and CDR2 YYEKEE (reference sequence). The DNA of the CDR3 is TGTGCCAGCAGCTTAGGGCGGGACTCCTACAATGAGCAGTTCTTC. It is translated as CASSLGRDSYNEQFF.

The chain carries TRBV11-2 and TRBJ2-7; D remains ambiguous. V was cut by 4 bases and J by 4 bases, with 14 bases left in between. The CDR3 extends over 14 amino acids. Per the germline V gene, CDR1 is SGHAT and CDR2 is FQNNGV. For the CDR3, the DNA is TGTGCCAGCAGCTCCCTCAGAGCACCTTACGAGCAGTACGTC. The encoded protein is CASSSLRAPYEQYV.

This clonotype was observed a single time. A much larger clone lies one base from this, so it may be a read error. The chain joins TRBV5-1 to TRBJ2-3, with D possibly matching TRBD1 (6 bases). Near its end, the DNA agrees better with TRBJ1-5, so the J call may be wrong. CDR3 length: 13 residues. Germline V gene sequence: CDR1 SGHRS, CDR2 YFSETQ. The CDR3 sequence: CASSQDSTDTQHF. For the CDR3, the DNA is TGCGCCAGCAGCCAGGACAGCACAGATACGCAGCATTTT.

The genes are TRBV3-1 and TRBJ2-2; D is unresolved. V was pared by 7 bases and J by 4 bases, with 19 bases between. The CDR3 spans 16 residues. Germline CDR1 is LGHDT and CDR2 is YNNKEL (reference sequence). CDR3 DNA sequence: TGTGCCAGCAAGGAGCTGGGCCCCCAGATCACCGGGGAGCTGTTTTTT. This encodes CASKELGPQITGELFF.

This clonotype was picked up a small number of times. The chain has TRBV28 and TRBJ2-7; 7 bases align to TRBD1. This CDR3 is built from 14 residues. Trimming at V came to 6 bases and at J to 4 bases, leaving 9 bases not matched to a gene. Germline values: CDR1 MDHEN, CDR2 SYDVKM. CDR3 nucleotide sequence: TGTGCCAGCAGGTCCGGGACAGATGTATACGAGCAGTACTTC. This gives the protein CASRSGTDVYEQYF.

The chain carries TRBV3-1 and TRBJ2-1; TRBD1 agrees at 7 bases. Germline CDR1 is LGHDT and CDR2 is YNNKEL (reference sequence). The CDR3 runs to 16 residues. Losses at the gene ends were 0 bases for V and 11 bases for J; bases not matched to a gene: 13. CDR3 sequence: CASSQESAGGSYKQFF. DNA for the CDR3: TGTGCCAGCAGCCAAGAGTCGGCAGGGGGTTCATATAAGCAGTTCTTC.

This clonotype has at least ten counts. This chain links TRBV27 with TRBJ2-5, with 9 bases matching TRBD2. Trimming took 7 bases from V and 4 from J; bases not matched to a gene: 13. The germline V gene has CDR1 MNHEY and CDR2 SMNVEV (reference sequence). The CDR3 is made up of 16 amino acids. CDR3 coding DNA: TGTGCCAGCACCCTCCGGGCGGGAGGGGTGTCAGAGACCCAGTACTTC. Encoded protein: CASTLRAGGVSETQYF.

This clonotype was recorded at least ten times. V is TRBV5-1 and J is TRBJ2-2; perhaps TRBD1 as D (5 bases). Trimming removed 4 bases from V and 1 base from J, with 11 bases in between. The CDR3 covers 15 residues. Germline V gene data show CDR1 as SGHRS and CDR2 as YFSETQ. The CDR3 sequence: CASSPTGENTGELFF. CDR3 nucleotides: TGCGCCAGCAGCCCTACAGGAGAGAACACCGGGGAGCTGTTTTTT.

This chain uses TRBV7-2 with TRBJ1-5, with TRBD1 matching over 9 bases. The CDR3 sequence is 15 residues long. Germline V lookup: CDR1 SGHTA, CDR2 FQGNSA. J was trimmed by 4 bases and V by 5 bases; bases with no gene match: 6. CDR3 sequence (DNA): TGTGCCAGCAGCCCAGGGACAGGGCCGAATCAGCCCCAGCATTTT. Amino acid sequence: CASSPGTGPNQPQHF.

This chain joins TRBV3-1 and TRBJ1-2; no clear D gene. This CDR3 has 14 residues. V gave up 1 base and J gave up 5 bases, with 11 bases separating them. CDR1 LGHDT and CDR2 YNNKEL come from the germline V gene (reference sequence). Here the CDR3 DNA reads TGTGCCAGCAGCCAAGGGCGCCGAGGATATGGCTACACCTTC. Translation gives CASSQGRRGYGYTF.

The table lists this clonotype with a count of one. V gene TRBV11-3 combines with J gene TRBJ2-2; D is perhaps TRBD1 (6 bases). CDR3 length: 14 residues. V was cut by 6 bases and J by 2 bases, with 10 bases left in between. Germline V lookup: CDR1 SGHNT, CDR2 YENEEA. CDR3 amino acids: CASRDRTNTGELFF. Here the CDR3 DNA reads TGTGCCAGCAGGGACAGAACAAACACCGGGGAGCTGTTTTTT.

The J gene is TRBJ1-1, the V gene TRBV12-3 or TRBV12-4; the match to TRBD1 covers 7 bases. V was clipped by 6 bases and J by 4 bases; unmatched bases: 5. This CDR3 is 13 amino acids long. The CDR3 sequence: CASSGQAPTEAFF. The CDR3 DNA sequence: TGTGCCAGCAGCGGACAGGCACCCACTGAAGCTTTCTTT.

The gene calls are TRBV14 and TRBJ2-7; TRBD1 agrees at 9 bases. The CDR3 runs to 15 residues. Germline trimming cut 5 bases from V and 2 bases from J; bases unmatched to any gene: 7. Per the germline V gene, CDR1 is SGHDN and CDR2 is FVKESK. The CDR3 DNA sequence: TGTGCCAGCAGCACCGGACAGGGGTTTCCCTACGAGCAGTACTTC. Amino acids: CASSTGQGFPYEQYF.

This clonotype has only a few counts. V gene TRBV27 combines with J gene TRBJ2-3; D may be TRBD2 (6 bases). Germline values: CDR1 MNHEY, CDR2 SMNVEV (reference sequence). This CDR3 is built from 20 residues. Trimming removed 3 bases at V and 1 base at J, with 26 bases between. CDR3 residues: CASSFGTYHPSLTRTDTQYF. The CDR3 bases are TGTGCCAGCAGTTTTGGGACTTACCACCCCAGCCTTACCCGCACAGATACGCAGTATTTT.

This chain joins TRBV11-1 and TRBJ2-5, with D perhaps matching TRBD2 (5 bases). The CDR3 has 18 amino acids. Trimming took 2 bases from V and 0 from J, leaving 19 bases between them. Per germline, CDR1 SGHAT and CDR2 FQDESV (reference sequence). The CDR3 DNA reads as TGTGCCAGCAGCTTAAGAGGTGCTGGGAAGCGGTACCAAGAGACCCAGTACTTC. Translating gives CASSLRGAGKRYQETQYF.

This clonotype is a singleton in its sample. The rearrangement joins TRBV5-1 to TRBJ2-5; 9 bases fit TRBD1. The V segment lost 3 bases and the J segment 4 bases; nucleotides outside the gene matches: 10. The CDR3 loop spans 16 amino acids. Germline V CDR1 and CDR2: SGHRS, YFSETQ. This CDR3 reads CASSSQGAQGGETQYF. The CDR3 DNA reads as TGCGCCAGCAGCTCACAGGGGGCGCAGGGGGGAGAGACCCAGTACTTC.

The sample holds a few counts of this clonotype. This rearrangement joins TRBV6-1 to TRBJ2-3, with 9 bases matching TRBD1. The V gene's germline CDR1 is MNHNS and CDR2 SASEGT. Trimming at V came to 8 bases and at J to 2 bases, leaving 5 bases not matched to a gene. The CDR3 consists of 14 residues. Here the CDR3 DNA reads TGTGCCAGCGCGAACAGGGGGCCCACAGATACGCAGTATTTT. Amino acids: CASANRGPTDTQYF.

The chain is built from TRBV20-1 and TRBJ2-5, with 10 positions matching TRBD2. CDR1 and CDR2 (germline): DFQATT, SNEGSKA (reference sequence). CDR3 size: 16 residues. V lost 3 bases and J lost 6; bases outside the gene matches: 13. CDR3 nucleotide sequence: TGCAGTGCTAGGTACCATTTAGCGGGAGGCTTGAAGACCCAGTACTTC. Translation gives CSARYHLAGGLKTQYF.

The chain employs TRBV10-2 and TRBJ2-5; 10 bases match TRBD2. CDR1 WSHSY and CDR2 SAAADI come from the germline V gene. This CDR3 spans 15 amino acids. The junction had 5 bases not matched to a gene; V was cut back by 3 bases and J by 4 bases. The CDR3 coding sequence is TGCGCCAGCAGTGAAGTAGCGGGAGGTTCAGAGACCCAGTACTTC. Amino acids: CASSEVAGGSETQYF.

This rearrangement joins TRBV5-1 to TRBJ1-2; D is ambiguous. V lost 0 bases and J 7 bases, leaving 10 bases between the germline ends. This CDR3 comprises 13 residues. Germline values: CDR1 SGHRS, CDR2 YFSETQ. CDR3 DNA sequence: TGCGCCAGCAGCTTGGCGGGTCTAAGTGGCTACACCTTC. This sequence encodes CASSLAGLSGYTF.

This clonotype showed up many times. The rearrangement joins TRBV12-3 or TRBV12-4 to TRBJ1-5, with D maybe TRBD1 (6 bases). V shed 6 bases and J shed 1 base, with 10 bases lying between them. The CDR3 is 14 amino acids. In DNA, the CDR3 is TGTGCCAGCAGCACAGACAGGAGCAATCAGCCCCAGCATTTT. It translates to CASSTDRSNQPQHF.